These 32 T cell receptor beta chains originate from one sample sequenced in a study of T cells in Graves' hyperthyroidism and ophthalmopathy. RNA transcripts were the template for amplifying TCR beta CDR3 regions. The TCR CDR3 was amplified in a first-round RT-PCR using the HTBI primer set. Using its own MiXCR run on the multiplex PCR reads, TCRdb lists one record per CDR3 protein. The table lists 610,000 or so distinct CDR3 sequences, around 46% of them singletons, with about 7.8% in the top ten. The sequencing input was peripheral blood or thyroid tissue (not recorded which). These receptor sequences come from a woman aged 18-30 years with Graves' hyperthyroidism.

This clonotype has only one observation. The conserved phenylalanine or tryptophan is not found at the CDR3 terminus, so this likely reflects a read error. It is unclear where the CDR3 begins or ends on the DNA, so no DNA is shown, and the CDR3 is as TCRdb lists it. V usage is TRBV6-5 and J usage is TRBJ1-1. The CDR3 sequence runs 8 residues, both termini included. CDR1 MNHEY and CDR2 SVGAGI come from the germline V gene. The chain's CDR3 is CASSFWPP.

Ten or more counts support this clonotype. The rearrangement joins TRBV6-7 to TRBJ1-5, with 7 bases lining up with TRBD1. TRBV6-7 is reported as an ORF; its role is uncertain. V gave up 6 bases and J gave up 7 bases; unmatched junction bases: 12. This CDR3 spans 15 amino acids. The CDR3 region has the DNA TGTGCCAGCAGGGACACAGGGGCTCTACGGCAGCCCCAGCATTTT. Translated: CASRDTGALRQPQHF.

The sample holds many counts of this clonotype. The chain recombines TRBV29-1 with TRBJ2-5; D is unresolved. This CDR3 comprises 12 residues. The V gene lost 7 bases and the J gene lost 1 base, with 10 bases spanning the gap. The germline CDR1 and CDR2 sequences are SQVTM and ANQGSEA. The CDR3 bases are TGCAGCGGAAGCCAGTTCCAAGAGACCCAGTACTTC. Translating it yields CSGSQFQETQYF.

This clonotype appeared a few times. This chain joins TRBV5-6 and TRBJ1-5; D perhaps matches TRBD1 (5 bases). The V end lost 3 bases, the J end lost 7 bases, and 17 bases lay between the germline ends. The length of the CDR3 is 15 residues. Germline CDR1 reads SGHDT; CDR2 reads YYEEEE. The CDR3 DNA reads TGTGCCAGCAGCTGGGGCGCGGCAGCTAAGCAGCCCCAGCATTTT. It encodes CASSWGAAAKQPQHF.

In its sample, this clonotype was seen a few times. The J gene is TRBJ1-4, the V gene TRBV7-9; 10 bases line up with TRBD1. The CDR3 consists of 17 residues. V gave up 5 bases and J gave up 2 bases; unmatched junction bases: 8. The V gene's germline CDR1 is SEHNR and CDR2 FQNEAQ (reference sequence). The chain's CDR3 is CASSAGTGVRTNEKLFF. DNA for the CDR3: TGTGCCAGCAGCGCCGGGACAGGGGTGCGGACTAATGAAAAACTGTTTTTT.

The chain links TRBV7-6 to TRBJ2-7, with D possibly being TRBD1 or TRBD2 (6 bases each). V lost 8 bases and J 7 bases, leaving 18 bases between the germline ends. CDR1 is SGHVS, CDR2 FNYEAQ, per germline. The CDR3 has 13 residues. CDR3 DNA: TGTGCCAGCTTTGGGACGGGGGACAATGAGCAGTACTTC. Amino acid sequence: CASFGTGDNEQYF.

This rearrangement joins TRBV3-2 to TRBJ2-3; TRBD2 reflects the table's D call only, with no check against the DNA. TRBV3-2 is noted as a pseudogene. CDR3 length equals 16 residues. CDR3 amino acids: CASSPQQRGATDTQYF. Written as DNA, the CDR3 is TGTGCCAGCAGCCCCCAACAGCGGGGGGCGACAGATACGCAGTATTTT.

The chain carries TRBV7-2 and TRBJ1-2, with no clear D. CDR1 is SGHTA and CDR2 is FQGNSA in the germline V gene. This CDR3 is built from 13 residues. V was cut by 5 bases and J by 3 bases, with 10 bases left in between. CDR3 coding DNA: TGTGCCAGCAGCCAACCCTCTGACTATGGCTACACCTTC. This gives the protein CASSQPSDYGYTF.

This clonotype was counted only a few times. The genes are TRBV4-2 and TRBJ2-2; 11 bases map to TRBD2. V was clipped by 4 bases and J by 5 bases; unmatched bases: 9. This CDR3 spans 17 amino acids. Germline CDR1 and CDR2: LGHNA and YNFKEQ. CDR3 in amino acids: CASSPAGLAGGTGELFF. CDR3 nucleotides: TGTGCCAGCAGCCCAGCGGGTCTAGCGGGAGGAACCGGGGAGCTGTTTTTT.

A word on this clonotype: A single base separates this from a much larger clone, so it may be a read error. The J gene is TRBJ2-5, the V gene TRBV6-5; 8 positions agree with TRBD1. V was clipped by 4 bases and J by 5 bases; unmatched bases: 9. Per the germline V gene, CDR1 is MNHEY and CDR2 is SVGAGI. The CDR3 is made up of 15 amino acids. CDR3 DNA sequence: TGTGCCAGCAGTTGCAGGGGGCGGATTGCGGAGACCCAGTACTTC. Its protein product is CASSCRGRIAETQYF.

The CDR3 nucleotides read TGCAGCGGAGCAGAACAGGGGGTCGGGTCCTACGAGCAGTACTTC. Its protein is CSGAEQGVGSYEQYF. The V call is TRBV29-1, the J call TRBJ2-7; 8 nucleotides match TRBD1. This CDR3 contains 15 residues. The V and J ends lost 7 bases and 1 base, in that order; junction bases with no gene match: 12. Looked up from germline, CDR1 is SQVTM and CDR2 is ANQGSEA.

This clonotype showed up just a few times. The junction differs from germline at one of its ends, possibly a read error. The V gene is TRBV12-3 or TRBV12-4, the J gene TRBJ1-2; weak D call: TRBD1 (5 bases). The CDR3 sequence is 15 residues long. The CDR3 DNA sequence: TGTGTCAGCAGTTTAGTGGGGCCGAGCCCACGAGGCTACACCTTC. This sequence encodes CVSSLVGPSPRGYTF.

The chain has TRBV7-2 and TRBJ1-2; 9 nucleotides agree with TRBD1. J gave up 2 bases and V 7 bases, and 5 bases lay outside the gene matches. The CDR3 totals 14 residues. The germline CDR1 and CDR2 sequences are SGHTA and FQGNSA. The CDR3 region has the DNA TGTGCCAGCACCTCGGACAGGGGAAACTATGGCTACACCTTC. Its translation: CASTSDRGNYGYTF.

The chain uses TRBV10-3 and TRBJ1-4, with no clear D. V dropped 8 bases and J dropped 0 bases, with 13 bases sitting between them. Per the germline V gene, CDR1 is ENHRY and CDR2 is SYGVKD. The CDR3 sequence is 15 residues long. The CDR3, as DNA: TGTGCCATCGGGGAGTCCGGGCCAACTAATGAAAAACTGTTTTTT. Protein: CAIGESGPTNEKLFF.

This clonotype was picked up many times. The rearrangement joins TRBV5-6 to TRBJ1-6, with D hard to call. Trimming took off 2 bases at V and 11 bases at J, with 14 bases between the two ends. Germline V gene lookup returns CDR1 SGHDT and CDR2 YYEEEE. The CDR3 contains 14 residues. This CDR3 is CASSLAGFGTPLHF. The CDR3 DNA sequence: TGTGCCAGCAGCTTAGCGGGGTTCGGGACACCCCTCCACTTT.

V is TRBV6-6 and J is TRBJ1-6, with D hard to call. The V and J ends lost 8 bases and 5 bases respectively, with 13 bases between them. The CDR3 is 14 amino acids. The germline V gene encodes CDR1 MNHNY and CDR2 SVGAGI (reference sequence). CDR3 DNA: TGTGCCAGCTTGAGGGAGGGAGATAATTCACCCCTCCACTTT. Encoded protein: CASLREGDNSPLHF.

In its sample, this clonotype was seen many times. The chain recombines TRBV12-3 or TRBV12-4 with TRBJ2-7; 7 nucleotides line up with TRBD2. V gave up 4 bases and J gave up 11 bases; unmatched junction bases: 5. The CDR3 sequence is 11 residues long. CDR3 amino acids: CASSSGGVKYF. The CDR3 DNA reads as TGTGCCAGCAGTTCGGGGGGAGTTAAGTACTTC.

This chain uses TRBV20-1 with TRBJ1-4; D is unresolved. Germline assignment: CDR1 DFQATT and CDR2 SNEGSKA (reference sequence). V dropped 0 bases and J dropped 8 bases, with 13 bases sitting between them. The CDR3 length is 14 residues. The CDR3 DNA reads TGCAGTGCTAGAGATTACCTAGGGAGGGAAAAACTGTTTTTT. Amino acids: CSARDYLGREKLFF.

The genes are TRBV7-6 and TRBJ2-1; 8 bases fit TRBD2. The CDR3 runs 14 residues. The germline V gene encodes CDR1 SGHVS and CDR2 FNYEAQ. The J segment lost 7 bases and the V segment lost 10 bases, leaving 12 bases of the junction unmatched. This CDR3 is CAISPREGQNEQFF. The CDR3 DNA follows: TGTGCCATCAGTCCCCGGGAGGGCCAAAATGAGCAGTTCTTC. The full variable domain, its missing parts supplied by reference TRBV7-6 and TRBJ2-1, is GAGVSQSPRYKVTKRGQDVALRCDPISGHVSLYWYRQALGQGPEFLTYFNYEAQQDKSGLPNDRFSAERPEGSISTLTIQRTEQRDSAMYRCAISPREGQNEQFFGPGTRLTVL.

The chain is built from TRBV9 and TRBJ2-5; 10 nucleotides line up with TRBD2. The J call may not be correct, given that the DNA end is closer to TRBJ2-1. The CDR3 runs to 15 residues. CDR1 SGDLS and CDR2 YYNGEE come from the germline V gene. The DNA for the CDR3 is TGTGCCAGCAGCGCCCTACTAGCGGGGCCCAATGAGCAGTTCTTC. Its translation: CASSALLAGPNEQFF.

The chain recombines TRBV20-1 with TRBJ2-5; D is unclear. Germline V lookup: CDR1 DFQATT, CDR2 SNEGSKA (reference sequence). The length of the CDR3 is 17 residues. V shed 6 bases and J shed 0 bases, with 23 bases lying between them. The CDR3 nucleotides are TGCAGTGCCACTGACGGGCTGAGCGAGACCTACCAAGAGACCCAGTACTTC. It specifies CSATDGLSETYQETQYF.

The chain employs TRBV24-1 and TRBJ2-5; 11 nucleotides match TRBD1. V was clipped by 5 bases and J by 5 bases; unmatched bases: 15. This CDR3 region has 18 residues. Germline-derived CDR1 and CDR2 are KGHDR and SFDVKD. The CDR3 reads CATSGKLGTGGRRETQYF. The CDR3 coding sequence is TGTGCCACCAGTGGCAAACTAGGGACAGGGGGGAGACGGGAGACCCAGTACTTC.

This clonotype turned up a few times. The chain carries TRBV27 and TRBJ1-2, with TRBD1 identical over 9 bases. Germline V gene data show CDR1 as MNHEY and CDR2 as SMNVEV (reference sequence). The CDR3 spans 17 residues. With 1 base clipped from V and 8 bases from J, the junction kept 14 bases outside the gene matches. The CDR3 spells CASSLLGNRGLSGGYTF. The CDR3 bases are TGTGCCAGCAGTTTATTGGGAAACAGGGGGCTTAGTGGCGGCTACACCTTC.

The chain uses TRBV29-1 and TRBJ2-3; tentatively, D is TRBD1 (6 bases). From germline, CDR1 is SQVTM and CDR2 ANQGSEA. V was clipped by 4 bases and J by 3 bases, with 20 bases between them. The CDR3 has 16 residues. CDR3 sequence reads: CSVVRPQGPATDTQYF. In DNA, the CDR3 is TGCAGCGTTGTCAGGCCTCAGGGGCCAGCAACAGATACGCAGTATTTT.

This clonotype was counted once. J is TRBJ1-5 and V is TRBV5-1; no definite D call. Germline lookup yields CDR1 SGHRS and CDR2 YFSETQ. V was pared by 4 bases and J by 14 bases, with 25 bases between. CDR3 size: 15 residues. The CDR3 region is CASSDVAGVATYEHF. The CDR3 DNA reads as TGCGCCAGCAGCGACGTAGCGGGAGTTGCAACCTACGAGCATTTT.

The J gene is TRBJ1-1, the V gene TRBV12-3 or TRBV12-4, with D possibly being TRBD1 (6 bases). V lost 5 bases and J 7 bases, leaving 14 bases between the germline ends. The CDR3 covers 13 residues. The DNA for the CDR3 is TGTGCCAGCAGTGATCTGGGGGGCGGTGAAGCTTTCTTT. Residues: CASSDLGGGEAFF.

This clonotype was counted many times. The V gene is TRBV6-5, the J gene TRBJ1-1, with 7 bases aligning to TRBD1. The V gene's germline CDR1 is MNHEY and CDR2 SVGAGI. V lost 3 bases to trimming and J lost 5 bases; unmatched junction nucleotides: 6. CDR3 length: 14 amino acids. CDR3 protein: CASSYDRDNTEAFF. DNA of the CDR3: TGTGCCAGCAGTTATGACAGGGATAATACTGAAGCTTTCTTT.

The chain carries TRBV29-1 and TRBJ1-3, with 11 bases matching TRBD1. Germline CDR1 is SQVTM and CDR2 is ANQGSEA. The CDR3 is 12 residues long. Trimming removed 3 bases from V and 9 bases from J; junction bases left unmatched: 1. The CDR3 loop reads CSVDGTGGTIYF. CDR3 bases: TGCAGCGTTGACGGGACAGGGGGCACCATATATTTT.

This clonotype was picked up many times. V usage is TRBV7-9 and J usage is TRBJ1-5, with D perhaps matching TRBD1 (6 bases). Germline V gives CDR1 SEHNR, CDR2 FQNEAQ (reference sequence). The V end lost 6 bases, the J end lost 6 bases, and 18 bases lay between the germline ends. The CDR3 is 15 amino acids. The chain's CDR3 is CASSPRGDIPQPQHF. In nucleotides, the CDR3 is TGTGCCAGCAGTCCCCGGGGGGACATCCCTCAGCCCCAGCATTTT.

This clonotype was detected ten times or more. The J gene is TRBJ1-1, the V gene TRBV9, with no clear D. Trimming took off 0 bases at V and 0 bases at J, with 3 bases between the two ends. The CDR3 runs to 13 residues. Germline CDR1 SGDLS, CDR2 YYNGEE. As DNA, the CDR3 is TGTGCCAGCAGCGTAGTTTTGAACACTGAAGCTTTCTTT. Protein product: CASSVVLNTEAFF.

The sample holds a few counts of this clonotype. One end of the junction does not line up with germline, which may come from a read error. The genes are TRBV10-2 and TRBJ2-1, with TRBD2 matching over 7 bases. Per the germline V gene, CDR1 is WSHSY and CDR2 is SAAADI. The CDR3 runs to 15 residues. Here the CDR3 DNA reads TGCGCCAGCAGAAGGAGACTAGCAGGCGACAATGAGCAGTTCTTT. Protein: CASRRRLAGDNEQFF.

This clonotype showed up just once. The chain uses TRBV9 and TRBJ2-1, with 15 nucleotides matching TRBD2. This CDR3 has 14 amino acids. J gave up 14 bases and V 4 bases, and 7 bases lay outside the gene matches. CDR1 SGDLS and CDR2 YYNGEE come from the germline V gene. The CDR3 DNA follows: TGTGCCAGCAGCCCAGCGGGACTAGCGGGAGGAGAGTTCTTC. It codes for CASSPAGLAGGEFF.